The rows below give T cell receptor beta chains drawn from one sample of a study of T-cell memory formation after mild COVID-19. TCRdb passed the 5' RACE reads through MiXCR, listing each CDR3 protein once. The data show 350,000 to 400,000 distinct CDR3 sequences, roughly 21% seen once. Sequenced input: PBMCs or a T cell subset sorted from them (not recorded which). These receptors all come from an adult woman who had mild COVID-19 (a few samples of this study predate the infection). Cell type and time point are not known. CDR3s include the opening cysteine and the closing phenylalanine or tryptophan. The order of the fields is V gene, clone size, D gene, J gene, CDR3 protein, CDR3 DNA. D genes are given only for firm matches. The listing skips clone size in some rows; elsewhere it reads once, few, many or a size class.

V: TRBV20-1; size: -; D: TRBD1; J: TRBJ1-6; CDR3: CSARDRTGGGSPLHF; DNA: TGCAGTGCTAGAGACCGGACAGGGGGCGGTTCACCCCTCCACTTT
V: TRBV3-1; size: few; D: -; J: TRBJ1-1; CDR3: CASSPNPGVRTEAFF; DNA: TGTGCCAGCAGCCCAAATCCGGGGGTTCGGACTGAAGCTTTCTTT
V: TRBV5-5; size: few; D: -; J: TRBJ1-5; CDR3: CASSLVLTSGEFNQPQHF; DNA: TGTGCCAGCAGCTTGGTTTTGACGTCAGGGGAATTTAATCAGCCCCAGCATTTT
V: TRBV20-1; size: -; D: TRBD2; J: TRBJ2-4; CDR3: CSARDTGGANIQYF; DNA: TGCAGTGCTAGAGATACCGGGGGGGCGAACATTCAGTACTTC
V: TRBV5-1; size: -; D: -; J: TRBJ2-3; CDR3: CASSLEWSTSSTDTQYF; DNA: TGCGCCAGCAGCTTGGAATGGTCAACCTCTAGCACAGATACGCAGTATTTT
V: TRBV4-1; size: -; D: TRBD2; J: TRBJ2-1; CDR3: CASSPVLAGDSYNEQFF; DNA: TGCGCCAGCAGCCCCGTTTTAGCGGGGGACTCCTACAATGAGCAGTTCTTC
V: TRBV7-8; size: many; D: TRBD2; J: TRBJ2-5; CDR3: CASSLGTSGLETQYF; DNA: TGTGCCAGCAGCTTAGGGACTAGCGGGTTGGAGACCCAGTACTTC
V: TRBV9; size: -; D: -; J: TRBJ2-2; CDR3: CASSVGNSGRGELFF; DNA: TGTGCCAGCAGCGTAGGAAATAGCGGAAGAGGGGAGCTGTTTTTT
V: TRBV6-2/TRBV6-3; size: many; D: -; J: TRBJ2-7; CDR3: CASSYGSSAYGQYF; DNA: TGTGCCAGCAGTTACGGCTCGTCAGCCTACGGGCAGTACTTC
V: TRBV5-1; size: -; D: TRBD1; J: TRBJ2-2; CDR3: CASSFRQGPAAGELFF; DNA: TGCGCCAGCAGTTTTCGACAGGGCCCCGCGGCCGGGGAGCTGTTTTTT
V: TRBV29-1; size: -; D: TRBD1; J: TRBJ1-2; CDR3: CSVWTGSQGRYGYTF; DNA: TGCAGCGTTTGGACAGGTAGCCAGGGCCGATATGGCTACACCTTC
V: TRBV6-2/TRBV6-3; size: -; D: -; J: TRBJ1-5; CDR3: CASKDRGQPQHF; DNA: TGTGCCAGCAAGGATCGGGGTCAGCCCCAGCATTTT
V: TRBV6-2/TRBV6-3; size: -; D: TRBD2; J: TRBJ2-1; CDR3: CASSYLAGGDNEQFF; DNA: TGTGCCAGCAGTTATCTAGCGGGAGGGGACAATGAGCAGTTCTTC
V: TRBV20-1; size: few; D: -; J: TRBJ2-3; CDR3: CSARRSVGTDTQYF; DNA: TGCAGTGCTAGACGCAGTGTAGGCACAGATACGCAGTATTTT
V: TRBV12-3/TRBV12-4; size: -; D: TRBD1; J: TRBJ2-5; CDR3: CASSSNRGQETQYF; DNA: TGTGCCAGCAGTTCGAACAGGGGACAAGAGACCCAGTACTTC
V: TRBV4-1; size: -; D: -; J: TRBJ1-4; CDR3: CASSQDGQGREKLFF; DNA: TGCGCCAGCAGCCAAGATGGCCAGGGACGTGAAAAACTGTTTTTT
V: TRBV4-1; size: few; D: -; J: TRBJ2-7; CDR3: CASSQGRPTYEQYF; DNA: TGCGCCAGCAGCCAAGGGAGACCAACCTACGAGCAGTACTTC